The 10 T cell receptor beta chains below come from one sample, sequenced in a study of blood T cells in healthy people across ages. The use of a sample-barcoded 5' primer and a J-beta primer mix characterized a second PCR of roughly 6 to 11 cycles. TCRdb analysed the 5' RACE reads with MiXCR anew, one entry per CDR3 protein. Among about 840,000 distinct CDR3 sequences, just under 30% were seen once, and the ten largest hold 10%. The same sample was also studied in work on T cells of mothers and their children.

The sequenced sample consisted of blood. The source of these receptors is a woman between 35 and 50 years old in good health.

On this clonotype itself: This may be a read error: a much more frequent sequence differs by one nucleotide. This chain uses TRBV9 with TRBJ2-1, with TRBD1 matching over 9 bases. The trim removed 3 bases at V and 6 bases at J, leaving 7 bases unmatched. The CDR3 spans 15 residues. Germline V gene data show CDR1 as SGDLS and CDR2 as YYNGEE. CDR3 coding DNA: TGTGCCAGCAGCGCGCAACAGGGGGCGGGCAATGAGCAGTTCTTC. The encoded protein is CASSAQQGAGNEQFF.

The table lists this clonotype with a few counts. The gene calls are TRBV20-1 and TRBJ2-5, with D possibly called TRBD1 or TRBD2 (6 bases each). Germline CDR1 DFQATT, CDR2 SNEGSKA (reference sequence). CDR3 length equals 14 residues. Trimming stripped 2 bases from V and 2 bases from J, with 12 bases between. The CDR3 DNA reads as TGCAGTGCTAGATGGGGGGCCCAGCAAGAGACCCAGTACTTC. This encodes CSARWGAQQETQYF.

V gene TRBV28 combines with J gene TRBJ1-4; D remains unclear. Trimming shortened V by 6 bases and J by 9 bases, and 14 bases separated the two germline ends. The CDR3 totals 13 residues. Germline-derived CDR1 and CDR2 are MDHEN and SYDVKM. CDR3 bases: TGTGCCAGCAGGGGTCCGCGGTTTCAAAAACTGTTTTTT. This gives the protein CASRGPRFQKLFF.

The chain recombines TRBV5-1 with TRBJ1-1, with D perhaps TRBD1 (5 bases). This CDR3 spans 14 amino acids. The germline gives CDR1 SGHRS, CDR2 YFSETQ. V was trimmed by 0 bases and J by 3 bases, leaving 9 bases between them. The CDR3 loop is CASSLGDGDTEAFF. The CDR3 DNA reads TGCGCCAGCAGCTTGGGGGACGGGGACACTGAAGCTTTCTTT.

The CDR3 reads CAWSGRRGEKLFF. The CDR3 DNA reads TGTGCCTGGAGTGGGAGGCGAGGGGAAAAACTGTTTTTT. This chain joins TRBV30 and TRBJ1-4; D is unresolved. The germline CDR1 and CDR2 sequences are GTSNPN and SVGIG (reference sequence). The ends were cut back, 1 base at V and 8 bases at J, with 11 bases in the middle. This CDR3 has 13 amino acids.

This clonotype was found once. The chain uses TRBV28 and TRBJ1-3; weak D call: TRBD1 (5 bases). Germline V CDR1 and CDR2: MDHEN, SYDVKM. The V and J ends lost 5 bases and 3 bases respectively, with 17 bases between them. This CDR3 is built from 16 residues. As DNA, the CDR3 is TGTGCCAGCAGTCTCGCGGGGCCCGGGGTTGGAAACACCATATATTTT. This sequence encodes CASSLAGPGVGNTIYF.

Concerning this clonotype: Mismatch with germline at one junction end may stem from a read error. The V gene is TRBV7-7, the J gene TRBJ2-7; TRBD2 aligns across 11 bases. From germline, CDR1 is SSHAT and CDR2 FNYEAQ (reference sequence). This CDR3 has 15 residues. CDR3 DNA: TGTGCTAGCAGCATCGGGACTAGCGGTAACAATGAGCAGTACTTC. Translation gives CASSIGTSGNNEQYF. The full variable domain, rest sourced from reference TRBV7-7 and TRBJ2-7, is GAGVSQSPRYKVTKRGQDVTLRCDPISSHATLYWYQQALGQGPEFLTYFNYEAQPDKSGLPSDRFSAERPEGSISTLTIQRTEQRDSAMYRCASSIGTSGNNEQYFGPGTRLTVT.

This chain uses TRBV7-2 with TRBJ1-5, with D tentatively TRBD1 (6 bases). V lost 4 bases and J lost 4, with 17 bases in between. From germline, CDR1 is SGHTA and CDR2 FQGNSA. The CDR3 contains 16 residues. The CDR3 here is CASSSSYGTLNQPQHF. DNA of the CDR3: TGTGCCAGCAGCTCCTCGTACGGGACACTTAATCAGCCCCAGCATTTT.

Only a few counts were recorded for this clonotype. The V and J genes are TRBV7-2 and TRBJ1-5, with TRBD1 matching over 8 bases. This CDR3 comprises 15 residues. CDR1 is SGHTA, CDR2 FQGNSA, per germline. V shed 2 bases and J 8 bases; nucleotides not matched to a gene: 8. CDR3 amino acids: CASSLRGQGSKPQHF. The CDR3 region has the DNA TGTGCCAGCAGCTTACGAGGACAGGGTTCCAAGCCCCAGCATTTT.

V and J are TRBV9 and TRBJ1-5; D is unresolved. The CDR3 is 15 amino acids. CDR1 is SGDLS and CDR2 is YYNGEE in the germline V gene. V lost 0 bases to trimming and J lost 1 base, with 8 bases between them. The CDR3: CASSVDGQSNQPQHF. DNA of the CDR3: TGTGCCAGCAGCGTAGACGGGCAGAGCAATCAGCCCCAGCATTTT. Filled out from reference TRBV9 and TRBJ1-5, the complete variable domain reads DSGVTQTPKHLITATGQRVTLRCSPRSGDLSVYWYQQSLDQGLQFLIQYYNGEERAKGNILERFSAQQFPDLHSELNLSSLELGDSALYFCASSVDGQSNQPQHFGDGTRLSIL.